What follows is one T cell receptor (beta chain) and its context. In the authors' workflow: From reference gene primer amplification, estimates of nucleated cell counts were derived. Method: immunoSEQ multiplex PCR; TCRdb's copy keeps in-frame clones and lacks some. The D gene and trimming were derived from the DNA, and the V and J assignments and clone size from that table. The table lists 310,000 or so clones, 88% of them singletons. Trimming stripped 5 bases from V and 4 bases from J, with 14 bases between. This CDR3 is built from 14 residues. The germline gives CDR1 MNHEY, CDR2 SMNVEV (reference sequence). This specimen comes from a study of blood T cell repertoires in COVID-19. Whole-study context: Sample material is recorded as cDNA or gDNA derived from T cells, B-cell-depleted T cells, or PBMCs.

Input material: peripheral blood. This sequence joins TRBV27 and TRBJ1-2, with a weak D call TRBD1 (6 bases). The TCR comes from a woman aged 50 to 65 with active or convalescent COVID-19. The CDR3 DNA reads TGTGCCAGCAGTATGCAGGGGCAACTCTATGGCTACACCTTC. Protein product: CASSMQGQLYGYTF.